The clone carrying this T cell receptor (beta chain) has just a few counts. Its target is unknown. Each CDR3 protein gets one entry after TCRdb re-called the 5' RACE reads with MiXCR. The sample lists roughly 690,000 distinct CDR3 sequences, 21% occurring once. The data are from a study of identical twins. This CDR3 spans 14 amino acids. With 6 bases clipped from V and 6 bases from J, the junction kept 10 bases outside the gene matches. Whole-study findings and limits: Sharing of beta out-of-frame sequences by twins showed a weaker excess.

These data are also associated with another study on T cells expressing NK-cell markers.

The chain links TRBV12-3 or TRBV12-4 to TRBJ2-7; the match to TRBD2 covers 8 bases. This TCR was recovered from a woman younger than 35 in good health. The specimen was PBMCs. The CDR3: CASRGAGEGGEQYF. CDR3 nucleotide sequence: TGTGCCAGCAGGGGAGCGGGAGAAGGGGGCGAGCAGTACTTC.